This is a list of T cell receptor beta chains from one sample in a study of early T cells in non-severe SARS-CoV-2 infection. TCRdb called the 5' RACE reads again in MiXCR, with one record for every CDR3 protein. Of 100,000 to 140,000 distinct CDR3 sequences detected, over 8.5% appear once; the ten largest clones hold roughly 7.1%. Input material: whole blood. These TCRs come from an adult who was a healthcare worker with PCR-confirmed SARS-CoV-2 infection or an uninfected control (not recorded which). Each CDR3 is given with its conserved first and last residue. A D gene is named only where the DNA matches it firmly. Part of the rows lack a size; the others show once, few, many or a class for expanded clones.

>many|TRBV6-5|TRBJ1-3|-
TGTGCCAGCAGTTACTCCTCTGGGTCGGGGGCTGGAAACACCATATATTTT
CASSYSSGSGAGNTIYF
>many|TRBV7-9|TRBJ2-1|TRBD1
TGTGCCAGCAGCTCCGTCCTACAGGGGAGCTCCTACAATGAGCAGTTCTTC
CASSSVLQGSSYNEQFF
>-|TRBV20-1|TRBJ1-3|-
TGCAGTGCTAGAGACCCTCCGAACACCATATATTTT
CSARDPPNTIYF
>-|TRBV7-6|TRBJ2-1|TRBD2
TGTGCCAGCAGCCCCCGAGGGGCGGGAGGGCCTCATGAGCAGTTCTTC
CASSPRGAGGPHEQFF
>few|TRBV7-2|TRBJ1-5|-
TGTGCCAGCAGCTTAAACCCGGGGGGGGTTGTTCAGCCCCAGCATTTT
CASSLNPGGVVQPQHF
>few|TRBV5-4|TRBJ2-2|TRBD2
TGTGCCAGCAGCGGGGGACTAGGGAACACCGGGGAGCTGTTTTTT
CASSGGLGNTGELFF
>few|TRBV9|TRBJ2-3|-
TGTGCCAGCAGCGCACCGACTAGGCCAGATACGCAGTATTTT
CASSAPTRPDTQYF
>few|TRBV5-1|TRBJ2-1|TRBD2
TGCGCTACCGGGACTAGCGGGTCAGGTGAGCAGTTCTTC
CATGTSGSGEQFF
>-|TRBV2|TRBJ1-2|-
TGTGCCAGCAGTGAAGCGTTTGGGGGCCTTGGCTACACCTTC
CASSEAFGGLGYTF
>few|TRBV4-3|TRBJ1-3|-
TGCGCCAGCAGCCAAGATTTTGGCAGCTCTGGAAACACCATATATTTT
CASSQDFGSSGNTIYF
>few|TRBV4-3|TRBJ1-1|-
TGCGCCAGCAGCCGAACGGAGAGGCAGATAAACACTGAAGCTTTCTTT
CASSRTERQINTEAFF
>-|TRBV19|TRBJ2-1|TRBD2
TGTGCCAGTAGTTGGGCTAGCGGGAGGTGGGAGCAGTTCTTC
CASSWASGRWEQFF
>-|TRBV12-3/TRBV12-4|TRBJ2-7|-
TGTGCCAGCAATTTGTCGGGGCTCTCCTACGAGCAGTACTTC
CASNLSGLSYEQYF
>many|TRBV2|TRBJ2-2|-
TGTGCCAGCGAGGGTTTGGCCGGGGAGCTGTTTTTT
CASEGLAGELFF
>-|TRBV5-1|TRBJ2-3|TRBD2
TGCGCCAGCAGCGTGGAGCGGGGAAGCACAGATACGCAGTATTTT
CASSVERGSTDTQYF
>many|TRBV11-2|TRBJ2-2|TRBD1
TGTGCCAGCAGCACGACAGGGGGTTTTAGCGGGGAGCTGTTTTTT
CASSTTGGFSGELFF
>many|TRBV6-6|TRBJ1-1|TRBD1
TGTGCCAGCAGTGGACAGGCGAGTACTGAAGCTTTCTTT
CASSGQASTEAFF
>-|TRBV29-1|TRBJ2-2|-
TGCAGCGTTGATACAGGGAATTCCGGGGAGCTGTTTTTT
CSVDTGNSGELFF
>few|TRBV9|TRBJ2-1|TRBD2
TGTGCCAGCAGCGCCGGGACTAGCGGAGTCTATGAGCAGTTCTTC
CASSAGTSGVYEQFF
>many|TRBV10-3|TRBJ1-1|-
TGTGCCATCACCCGTAGCGAAAACACTGAAGCTTTCTTT
CAITRSENTEAFF
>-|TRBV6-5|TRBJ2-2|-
TGTGCCAGCAGTCTGAAAAACACCGGGGAGCTGTTTTTT
CASSLKNTGELFF
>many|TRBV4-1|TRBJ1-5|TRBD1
TGCGCCAGCAGCCCGGGACAGGGTGTGAATCAGCCCCAGCATTTT
CASSPGQGVNQPQHF
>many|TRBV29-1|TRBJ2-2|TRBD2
TGCAGCGTCCCCCGGGCGGGAGCGAACACCGGGGAGCTGTTTTTT
CSVPRAGANTGELFF
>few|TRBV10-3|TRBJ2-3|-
TGTGCCATCAGTGATGGGGTTGGTGCTAGCGATACGCAGTATTTT
CAISDGVGASDTQYF
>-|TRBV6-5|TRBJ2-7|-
TGTGCCAGCAGGTCTACTTGGTACGAGCAGTACTTC
CASRSTWYEQYF
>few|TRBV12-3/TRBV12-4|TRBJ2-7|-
TGTGCCAGCAGTTGGGATCTCACGGACCCCCTTCTTAGCTCCTACGAGCAGTACTTC
CASSWDLTDPLLSSYEQYF
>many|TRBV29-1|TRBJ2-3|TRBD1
TGCAGCGGTTGGGACAGGGGTAGGGATACGCAGTATTTT
CSGWDRGRDTQYF